This T cell receptor beta chain was captured by sequencing in a study of blood T cells in healthy people across ages. Extractions gave at least 6 micrograms of total RNA per sample. V was trimmed by 8 bases and J by 0 bases, leaving 20 bases between them. Per the germline V gene, CDR1 is MDHEN and CDR2 is SYDVKM. This CDR3 is built from 17 residues. This clonotype was counted between two and nine times. Using a J-beta primer mix together with a sample-barcoded 5' primer, a second PCR was run for roughly 6 to 11 cycles. TCRdb recomputed calls from the 5' RACE reads with MiXCR, one row per CDR3 protein. The data show over a million distinct CDR3 sequences, with around 27% seen just once and around 0.75% held by the top ten. This sample was shared with a second study, whose subject was T cells of mothers and their children. This second report adds: A few healthy Caucasian mothers, along with their six children, were the donors.

The sequence came from a girl aged 2 to 10 in good health. The specimen was blood. The V and J genes are TRBV28 and TRBJ1-5; weak D call: TRBD1 (5 bases). CDR3 in DNA: TGTGCCAGCTGGCTAGCCGCGGGGACCTATAGCAATCAGCCCCAGCATTTT. Translated, it gives CASWLAAGTYSNQPQHF.